The clone carrying this TCR beta chain was seen many times. What it binds is not known. The entry originates in a study of blood T cells in healthy people across ages. Study summary: Template-switching capture recovered about one barcoded beta molecule per two T cells. Study observations and caveats: The lack of PBMC sorting stopped any conclusive naive versus antigen-experienced comparison.

The use of a sample-barcoded 5' primer and a J-beta primer mix characterized a second PCR of about 7 to 12 cycles. Through a template-switch adaptor with 12 random nucleotides, each cDNA molecule received a tag. TCRdb fed the 5' RACE reads into MiXCR, producing one record per CDR3 protein. The table includes 380,000 or so distinct CDR3 sequences, approximately 51% detected once. The germline CDR1 and CDR2 sequences are SNHLY and FYNNEI. CDR3 length: 13 amino acids. V lost 8 bases and J lost 3, with 10 bases in between. Each donor gave 9 to 10 milliliters of peripheral blood. This TCR was recovered from a man aged 55 to 70 in good health. The source material was blood. The chain joins TRBV2 to TRBJ2-2; possible D gene TRBD1, 6 bases. The CDR3 sequence is CASLRGHTGELFF. CDR3 coding DNA: TGTGCCAGCCTCAGGGGCCACACCGGGGAGCTGTTTTTT.